These 26 T cell receptor beta chains share one sample of origin, sequenced in a study of blood T cell repertoires in COVID-19. The data were produced by immunoSEQ multiplex PCR, yet TCRdb's version contains in-frame clones alone and is incomplete. Of 250,000 to 300,000 clones in the sample, roughly 87% were seen once. Sequencing was performed on peripheral blood. All receptors come from a woman between 45 and 65 years old who had recovered from COVID-19.

This chain links TRBV3-1 (or the pseudogene TRBV3-2) with TRBJ2-2; 7 bases map to TRBD1. V lost 5 bases, J lost 6 bases, and 9 bases stayed unmatched. Germline values: CDR1 LGHDT, CDR2 YNNKEL (reference sequence). This CDR3 is built from 15 residues. The CDR3 region is CASSDRVTVSGELFF. Written as DNA, the CDR3 is TGTGCCAGCAGCGACAGGGTTACGGTGTCCGGGGAGCTGTTTTTT.

The count of this clone is one. This sequence joins TRBV3-1 (or the pseudogene TRBV3-2) and TRBJ2-3; D gene ambiguous. V lost 1 base to trimming and J lost 2 bases, with 19 bases between them. Germline lookup yields CDR1 LGHDT and CDR2 YNNKEL (reference sequence). The CDR3 has 18 amino acids. CDR3 nucleotides: TGTGCCAGCAGCCAAGGCCCCTGGGCCCCAGGTTCCACAGATACGCAGTATTTT. Translation: CASSQGPWAPGSTDTQYF.

V usage is TRBV19 and J usage is TRBJ2-7; TRBD2 matches 8 bases. Germline lookup yields CDR1 LNHDA and CDR2 SQIVND (reference sequence). The CDR3 runs 14 residues. V trimming: 3 bases; J trimming: 4 bases; junction bases outside the gene matches: 5. CDR3 DNA sequence: TGTGCCAGTAGTATTCTACCGGGAGGGTACGAGCAGTACTTC. Its translation is CASSILPGGYEQYF.

J is TRBJ2-7 and V is TRBV7-2; perhaps TRBD2 as D (7 bases). Germline-derived CDR1 and CDR2 are SGHTA and FQGNSA. V lost 5 bases and J lost 6, with 23 bases in between. CDR3 size: 16 residues. The CDR3: CASSQTGTGGRGEQYF. The CDR3 nucleotides read TGTGCCAGCAGCCAGACGGGTACGGGGGGCCGCGGCGAGCAGTACTTC.

The CDR3 is CASSLTQGRNYGYTF. As DNA, the CDR3 is TGCGCCAGCAGCTTGACCCAGGGGCGGAACTATGGCTACACCTTC. The V gene is TRBV5-1, the J gene TRBJ1-2; weak D call: TRBD1 (6 bases). CDR1 is SGHRS and CDR2 is YFSETQ in the germline V gene. V was trimmed by 1 base and J by 2 bases, leaving 12 bases between them. The CDR3 has 15 amino acids.

The chain has TRBV27 and TRBJ2-5; TRBD1 matches at 7 bases. The junction had 21 bases not matched to a gene; V was cut back by 4 bases and J by 4 bases. Germline lookup yields CDR1 MNHEY and CDR2 SMNVEV (reference sequence). The CDR3 is 19 residues long. As DNA, the CDR3 is TGTGCCAGCAGTTCGAACTGGGACAGTCTGTTCCCTTTTCTAGAGACCCAGTACTTC. The encoded protein is CASSSNWDSLFPFLETQYF.

In its sample, this clone is medium-sized. The sample contains more than one DNA sequence encoding this CDR3. Here the CDR3 DNA reads TGTGCCAGCAGTTACCAGGCGTCCTACGAGCAGTACTTC. Its translation is CASSYQASYEQYF. The chain has TRBV27 and TRBJ2-7; no definite D call. The V gene lost 4 bases and the J gene lost 1 base, with 8 bases spanning the gap. The CDR3 contains 13 residues. Germline V gene data show CDR1 as MNHEY and CDR2 as SMNVEV (reference sequence).

This chain uses TRBV6-2 or TRBV6-3 with TRBJ1-1; D ambiguous. V lost 5 bases, J lost 2 bases, and 12 bases lay in between. The length of the CDR3 is 14 residues. CDR1 MNHEY and CDR2 SVGEGT come from the germline V gene. CDR3 sequence (DNA): TGTGCCAGCAGTCTCTCCTCAGTAAACACTGAAGCTTTCTTT. It codes for CASSLSSVNTEAFF.

This clone was picked up one time. The chain employs TRBV7-8 and TRBJ1-2; no firm D call. V lost 5 bases to trimming and J lost 2 bases, with 9 bases between them. This CDR3 is built from 13 residues. Germline assignment: CDR1 SGHVS and CDR2 FQNEAQ. CDR3 region: CASSRGRNYGYTF. The CDR3 DNA reads as TGTGCCAGCAGCCGAGGCAGAAACTATGGCTACACCTTC.

V usage is TRBV7-2 and J usage is TRBJ1-2; D call uncertain. Per the germline V gene, CDR1 is SGHTA and CDR2 is FQGNSA. V lost 1 base and J lost 8, with 17 bases in between. The CDR3 is 15 residues long. For the CDR3, the DNA is TGTGCCAGCAGCTTAGTGCCCGGACTGGACGAAGGCTACACCTTC. Amino acids: CASSLVPGLDEGYTF. The full variable domain, in which reference TRBV7-2 and TRBJ1-2 provide the parts outside the CDR3, is GAGVSQSPSNKVTEKGKDVELRCDPISGHTALYWYRQSLGQGLEFLIYFQGNSAPDKSGLPSDRFSAERTGGSVSTLTIQRTQQEDSAVYLCASSLVPGLDEGYTFGSGTRLTVV.

The chain employs TRBV16 and TRBJ1-1, with TRBD1 matching 9 bases. Germline V gene lookup returns CDR1 KGHSY and CDR2 FQNENV. This CDR3 comprises 14 residues. After removal of 7 bases from V and 3 bases from J, the junction contained 6 bases not matched to a gene. The CDR3 bases are TGTGCCAGCACCACGGACAGGGGTTACACTGAAGCTTTCTTT. Protein sequence: CASTTDRGYTEAFF.

The sample holds one count of this clone. The chain joins TRBV18 to TRBJ1-5; D gene uncertain. The CDR3 totals 13 residues. From germline, CDR1 is KGHSH and CDR2 LQKENI. Trimming cost V 5 bases and J 5 bases, with 10 bases left between them. The CDR3 DNA is TGTGCCAGCTCATTTGGACTAGATCAGCCCCAGCATTTT. Encoded protein: CASSFGLDQPQHF.

This chain connects TRBV20-1 to TRBJ1-1; TRBD1 is a possible D gene (5 bases). This CDR3 comprises 11 residues. In germline, CDR1 is DFQATT, CDR2 SNEGSKA (reference sequence). The V end lost 5 bases, the J end lost 6 bases, and 10 bases lay between the germline ends. CDR3 protein: CSASDSSEAFF. The DNA of the CDR3 is TGCAGTGCTTCAGACAGCTCTGAAGCTTTCTTT.

The chain joins TRBV7-6 to TRBJ2-3; no definite D call. Germline CDR1 SGHVS, CDR2 FNYEAQ. The CDR3 consists of 15 residues. V lost 3 bases to trimming and J lost 1 base, with 11 bases between them. CDR3: CASSFGVAGTDTQYF. Here the CDR3 DNA reads TGTGCCAGCAGCTTCGGCGTTGCGGGCACAGATACGCAGTATTTT.

The J gene is TRBJ1-3, the V gene TRBV21-1; TRBD1, the D gene given by the table, was not confirmed from the DNA. TRBV21-1 is assigned pseudogene status. The CDR3 loop spans 16 amino acids. The CDR3 nucleotides are TGTGCCAGCAGCACGGGACAGGGGGTAGCTGGAAACACCATATATTTT. Its protein product is CASSTGQGVAGNTIYF.

V gene TRBV11-2 combines with J gene TRBJ2-7, with TRBD2 matching 11 bases. The CDR3 runs 16 residues. V lost 1 base and J lost 5; bases outside the gene matches: 7. Germline V gene sequence: CDR1 SGHAT, CDR2 FQNNGV. CDR3 sequence: CASSLARLAGLHEQYF. DNA of the CDR3: TGTGCCAGCAGCTTAGCTCGACTAGCGGGATTACACGAGCAGTACTTC. Full variable domain (remainder filled in from reference TRBV11-2 and TRBJ2-7): EAGVAQSPRYKIIEKRQSVAFWCNPISGHATLYWYQQILGQGPKLLIQFQNNGVVDDSQLPKDRFSAERLKGVDSTLKIQPAKLEDSAVYLCASSLARLAGLHEQYFGPGTRLTVT.

The V gene is TRBV7-3, the J gene TRBJ2-5; 13 bases fit TRBD2. CDR3 length equals 16 residues. After removal of 2 bases from V and 4 bases from J, the junction contained 4 bases not matched to a gene. Germline CDR1 and CDR2: SGHTA and FQGTGA. Here the CDR3 DNA reads TGTGCCAGCAGCTTAGGACTAGCGGGGGTTCGAGAGACCCAGTACTTC. Translating it yields CASSLGLAGVRETQYF.

The CDR3 coding sequence is TGTGCCTGGAGCGGGAGACAGGGCTCTAGCTATGGCTACACCTTC. Translating gives CAWSGRQGSSYGYTF. The chain joins TRBV30 to TRBJ1-2; 7 bases agree with TRBD1. Germline V gene lookup returns CDR1 GTSNPN and CDR2 SVGIG (reference sequence). The CDR3 runs to 15 residues. Germline trimming cut 3 bases from V and 4 bases from J; bases unmatched to any gene: 11.

CDR3 coding DNA: TGTGCCAGCAGTTTATCGGGGGAAGGGAGGGCTGAAGCTTTCTTT. Its translation: CASSLSGEGRAEAFF. This chain links TRBV28 with TRBJ1-1, with a tentative D call TRBD1 (5 bases). The germline CDR1 and CDR2 sequences are MDHEN and SYDVKM. Trimming left V 1 base short and J 6 bases short, with 15 bases between. There are 15 residues in the CDR3.

V and J are TRBV13 and TRBJ2-1, with TRBD2 identical over 7 bases. CDR1 is PRHDT, CDR2 FYEKMQ, per germline (reference sequence). The CDR3 runs 17 residues. Trimming took 3 bases from V and 8 from J; bases not matched to a gene: 16. In DNA, the CDR3 is TGTGCCAGCAGCTTTACGAGCGGGGCGGTAGGGCCTGATGAGCAGTTCTTC. Translating gives CASSFTSGAVGPDEQFF. Using reference TRBV13 and TRBJ2-1 for the parts outside the CDR3, the full variable domain is AAGVIQSPRHLIKEKRETATLKCYPIPRHDTVYWYQQGPGQDPQFLISFYEKMQSDKGSIPDRFSAQQFSDYHSELNMSSLELGDSALYFCASSFTSGAVGPDEQFFGPGTRLTVL.

This chain links TRBV4-3 with TRBJ2-7, with 13 bases aligning to TRBD2. V lost 5 bases to trimming and J lost 3 bases; unmatched junction nucleotides: 4. Germline values: CDR1 LGHNA, CDR2 YSLEER. The CDR3 extends over 15 amino acids. CDR3 nucleotides: TGCGCCAGCAGCTACGGACTAGCGGGAGTCTACGAGCAGTACTTC. The encoded protein is CASSYGLAGVYEQYF.

The V and J genes are TRBV6-1 and TRBJ2-3, with D perhaps TRBD2 (6 bases). The germline V and J ends were trimmed by 3 bases and 5 bases, with 9 bases remaining between them. The CDR3 extends over 13 amino acids. CDR1 is MNHNS, CDR2 SASEGT, per germline. The CDR3 protein is CASSDWGEDTQYF. Here the CDR3 DNA reads TGTGCCAGCAGTGATTGGGGGGAAGATACGCAGTATTTT.

The genes are TRBV20-1 and TRBJ1-2, with 7 bases aligning to TRBD1. This CDR3 comprises 11 residues. Germline V gene sequence: CDR1 DFQATT, CDR2 SNEGSKA (reference sequence). J lost 8 bases, V lost 6 bases, and 6 bases had no gene match. The CDR3 protein is CSAETGPGYTF. CDR3 sequence (DNA): TGCAGTGCAGAGACAGGGCCCGGCTACACCTTC.

The gene calls are TRBV6-5 and TRBJ1-3, with D unclear. The CDR3 loop spans 13 amino acids. The V end was cut by 7 bases, the J end by 1 base, with 8 bases between. The germline V gene encodes CDR1 MNHEY and CDR2 SVGAGI. As DNA, the CDR3 is TGTGCCAGCAAACCAGAATCTGGAAACACCATATATTTT. Encoded protein: CASKPESGNTIYF.

The V and J genes are TRBV7-2 and TRBJ1-2; a possible D gene is TRBD1 (5 bases). V lost 3 bases to trimming and J lost 6 bases, with 14 bases between them. The CDR3 contains 14 residues. Germline V gene data show CDR1 as SGHTA and CDR2 as FQGNSA. The CDR3 loop is CASSFGTGGDGYTF. CDR3 nucleotide sequence: TGTGCCAGCAGCTTCGGGACCGGAGGGGATGGCTACACCTTC.

The rearrangement uses TRBV9 and TRBJ1-6; D is perhaps TRBD1 (5 bases). Germline loops: CDR1 SGDLS, CDR2 YYNGEE. V lost 4 bases to trimming and J lost 7 bases, with 15 bases between them. This CDR3 spans 15 amino acids. CDR3 in amino acids: CASSTFTGKNSPLHF. The CDR3 DNA is TGTGCCAGCAGCACCTTTACAGGCAAGAATTCACCCCTCCACTTT. The entire variable domain, with the rest obtained from reference TRBV9 and TRBJ1-6, is as follows: DSGVTQTPKHLITATGQRVTLRCSPRSGDLSVYWYQQSLDQGLQFLIQYYNGEERAKGNILERFSAQQFPDLHSELNLSSLELGDSALYFCASSTFTGKNSPLHFGNGTRLTVT.